This TCR beta chain was found in a study of cytomegalovirus exposure and HLA in healthy donors. CDR1 LNHDA and CDR2 SQIVND come from the germline V gene (reference sequence). This CDR3 has 13 residues. Deletions cut 5 bases from V and 6 bases from J, with 13 bases between. Assay used: immunoSEQ multiplex PCR; TCRdb lists only in-frame clones, some missing. The sample contains some 170,000 clones, around nine tenths of which appear only once. Sequences were obtained from PBMCs. The clonotype comes from a woman aged 25 to 45 in good health and CMV-seronegative. This sequence joins TRBV19 and TRBJ1-2, with D possibly matching TRBD1 (6 bases). Written as DNA, the CDR3 is TGTGCCAGTAGTTCTCAGGGGCTTGATGGCTACACCTTC. It yields the protein CASSSQGLDGYTF.